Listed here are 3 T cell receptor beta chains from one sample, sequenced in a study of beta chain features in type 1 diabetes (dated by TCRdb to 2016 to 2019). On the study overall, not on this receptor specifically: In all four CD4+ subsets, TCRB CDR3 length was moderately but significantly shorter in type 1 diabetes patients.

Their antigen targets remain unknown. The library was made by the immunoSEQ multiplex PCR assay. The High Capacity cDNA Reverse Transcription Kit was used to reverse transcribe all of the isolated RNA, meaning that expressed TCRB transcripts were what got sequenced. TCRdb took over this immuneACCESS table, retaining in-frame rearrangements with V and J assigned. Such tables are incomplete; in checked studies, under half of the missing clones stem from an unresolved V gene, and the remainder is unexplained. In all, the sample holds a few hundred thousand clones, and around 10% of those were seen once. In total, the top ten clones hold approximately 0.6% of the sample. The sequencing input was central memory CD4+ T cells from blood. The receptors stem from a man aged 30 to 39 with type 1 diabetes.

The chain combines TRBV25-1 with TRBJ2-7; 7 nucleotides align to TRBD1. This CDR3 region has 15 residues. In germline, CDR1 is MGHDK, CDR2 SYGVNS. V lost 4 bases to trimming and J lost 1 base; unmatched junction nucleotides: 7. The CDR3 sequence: CASSAGNRGSYEQYF. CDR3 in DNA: TGTGCCAGCAGTGCGGGGAACAGGGGATCCTACGAGCAGTACTTC.

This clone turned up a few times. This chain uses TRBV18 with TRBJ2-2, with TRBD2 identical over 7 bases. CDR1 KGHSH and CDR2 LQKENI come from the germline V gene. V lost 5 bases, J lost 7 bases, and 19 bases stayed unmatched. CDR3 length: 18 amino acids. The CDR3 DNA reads TGTGCCAGCTCATACCAGGTGGCGAGCGGGATCGGCGGCGGGGAGCTGTTTTTT. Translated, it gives CASSYQVASGIGGGELFF.

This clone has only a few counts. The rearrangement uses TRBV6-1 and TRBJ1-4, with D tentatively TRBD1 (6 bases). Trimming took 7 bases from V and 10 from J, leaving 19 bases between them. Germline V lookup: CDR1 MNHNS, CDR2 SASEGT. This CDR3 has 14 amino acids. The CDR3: CASTVGQSEGKLFF. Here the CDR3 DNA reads TGTGCCAGCACCGTTGGACAGTCGGAGGGAAAACTGTTTTTT.